Each of the 12 T cell receptor beta chains below was sequenced from the same sample in a study of T-cell reconstitution after alpha-beta-depleted transplantation in children. Preparation of the TCRbeta library used unique molecular identifiers. TCRdb re-analysed the PCR reads in MiXCR, keeping a single row per CDR3 protein. The sample carries roughly 790,000 distinct CDR3 sequences, around 15% recorded once. The input for sequencing was PBMCs, mostly from graft donor cells, taken 360 days after TCRalphabeta/CD19-depleted stem cell transplant. Source of these receptors: a male patient aged 10-17 years who had a stem cell transplant for acute lymphoblastic leukemia, so the T cells may come from the graft donor.

This clonotype was seen more than once but under ten times. The rearrangement uses TRBV14 and TRBJ2-3; a possible D gene is TRBD2 (5 bases). Trimming took off 3 bases at V and 6 bases at J, with 10 bases between the two ends. CDR3 length equals 13 residues. From germline, CDR1 is SGHDN and CDR2 FVKESK. CDR3 DNA sequence: TGTGCCAGCAGCCATTTCGGGAAGGATACGCAGTATTTT. The encoded protein is CASSHFGKDTQYF.

This clonotype was observed a few times. This chain joins TRBV20-1 and TRBJ2-7; D possibly corresponds to TRBD1 (6 bases). The CDR3 spans 14 residues. Trimming removed 3 bases at V and 4 bases at J, with 16 bases between. The germline CDR1 and CDR2 sequences are DFQATT and SNEGSKA (reference sequence). The CDR3 coding sequence is TGCAGTGCTAGGCCTACAGGGAACTGGTACGAGCAGTACTTC. Encoded protein: CSARPTGNWYEQYF.

In its sample, this clonotype was seen a few times. The chain is built from TRBV5-6 and TRBJ2-3; D is undetermined. V lost 0 bases and J 4 bases, leaving 6 bases between the germline ends. The CDR3 runs to 13 residues. CDR1 SGHDT and CDR2 YYEEEE come from the germline V gene. As DNA, the CDR3 is TGTGCCAGCAGCTTGGGGGTCTCAGATACGCAGTATTTT. Its protein product is CASSLGVSDTQYF. Combining the CDR3 with reference TRBV5-6 and TRBJ2-3 gives the whole variable domain DAGVTQSPTHLIKTRGQQVTLRCSPKSGHDTVSWYQQALGQGPQFIFQYYEEEERQRGNFPDRFSGHQFPNYSSELNVNALLLGDSALYLCASSLGVSDTQYFGPGTRLTVL.

This clonotype was found many times. The chain couples TRBV5-1 to TRBJ2-1, with TRBD1 matching 7 bases. Germline CDR1 reads SGHRS; CDR2 reads YFSETQ. The CDR3 is 14 residues long. V shed 0 bases and J 10 bases; nucleotides not matched to a gene: 7. The CDR3 DNA is TGCGCCAGCAGCTTGGTACAGGGGCCAGAGGAGCAGTTCTTC. It encodes CASSLVQGPEEQFF.

CDR3 residues: CATSGLLAGGPNEQFF. The CDR3 bases are TGTGCCACCAGTGGCCTACTAGCGGGAGGGCCAAATGAGCAGTTCTTC. J is TRBJ2-1 and V is TRBV24-1, with 13 bases fitting TRBD2. From germline, CDR1 is KGHDR and CDR2 SFDVKD. The length of the CDR3 is 16 residues. J lost 7 bases, V lost 5 bases, and 7 bases had no gene match.

The rearrangement links TRBV5-1 to TRBJ1-1, with a possible D match to TRBD1 (6 bases). Trimming left V 4 bases short and J 0 bases short, with 19 bases between. Germline loops: CDR1 SGHRS, CDR2 YFSETQ. CDR3 size: 17 residues. In DNA, the CDR3 is TGCGCCAGCAGCCGGGGGACACCCTTGGAGATGAACACTGAAGCTTTCTTT. It yields the protein CASSRGTPLEMNTEAFF.

The chain combines TRBV7-9 with TRBJ2-7; TRBD1 matches 11 bases. V was clipped by 4 bases and J by 0 bases; unmatched bases: 8. This CDR3 spans 17 amino acids. From germline, CDR1 is SEHNR and CDR2 FQNEAQ (reference sequence). The CDR3: CASSSSGQGADSYEQYF. CDR3 DNA: TGTGCCAGCAGCTCTAGCGGACAGGGGGCGGACTCCTACGAGCAGTACTTC.

The table lists this clonotype with many counts. The chain uses TRBV4-1 and TRBJ2-7; the D is unclear. V lost 4 bases to trimming and J lost 0 bases, with 10 bases between them. This CDR3 comprises 14 residues. Germline V gene lookup returns CDR1 MGHRA and CDR2 YSYEKL. This chain's CDR3 is CASSLRVGSYEQYF. The CDR3 DNA is TGCGCCAGCAGCCTTCGAGTGGGCTCCTACGAGCAGTACTTC.

The chain links TRBV18 to TRBJ2-7; 13 nucleotides match TRBD2. The ends lost 6 bases at V and 2 bases at J; junction bases unmatched: 7. This CDR3 is 16 amino acids long. Germline V gene sequence: CDR1 KGHSH, CDR2 LQKENI. The CDR3 region is CASSTLGLAGTYEQYF. For the CDR3, the DNA is TGTGCCAGCTCTACCTTGGGACTAGCGGGGACCTACGAGCAGTACTTC.

This clonotype was observed a handful of times. The V gene is TRBV7-8, the J gene TRBJ2-2; no firm D call. There are 16 residues in the CDR3. With 5 bases removed from V and 1 base from J, the gap between germline ends came to 14 bases. From germline, CDR1 is SGHVS and CDR2 FQNEAQ. CDR3: CASSPRRIMNTGELFF. CDR3 in DNA: TGTGCCAGCAGCCCTCGACGGATAATGAACACCGGGGAGCTGTTTTTT.

This clonotype showed up many times. The chain combines TRBV5-1 with TRBJ2-5, with D perhaps matching TRBD2 (6 bases). The germline gives CDR1 SGHRS, CDR2 YFSETQ. Trimming shortened V by 0 bases and J by 3 bases, and 15 bases separated the two germline ends. CDR3 length: 16 amino acids. DNA for the CDR3: TGCGCCAGCAGCTTGGTTGGAGGAGGGCCGGAAGAGACCCAGTACTTC. This translates into CASSLVGGGPEETQYF. The full variable domain, completed using reference TRBV5-1 and TRBJ2-5, is KAGVTQTPRYLIKTRGQQVTLSCSPISGHRSVSWYQQTPGQGLQFLFEYFSETQRNKGNFPGRFSGRQFSNSRSEMNVSTLELGDSALYLCASSLVGGGPEETQYFGPGTRLLVL.

The chain carries TRBV5-1 and TRBJ2-2; D uncertain. CDR1 and CDR2 from the germline V gene are SGHRS and YFSETQ. Trimming stripped 7 bases from V and 4 bases from J, with 17 bases between. The CDR3 has 15 amino acids. Here the CDR3 reads CASRPTELATGELFF. The CDR3 nucleotides read TGCGCCAGCCGCCCGACGGAGCTGGCCACCGGGGAGCTGTTTTTT.